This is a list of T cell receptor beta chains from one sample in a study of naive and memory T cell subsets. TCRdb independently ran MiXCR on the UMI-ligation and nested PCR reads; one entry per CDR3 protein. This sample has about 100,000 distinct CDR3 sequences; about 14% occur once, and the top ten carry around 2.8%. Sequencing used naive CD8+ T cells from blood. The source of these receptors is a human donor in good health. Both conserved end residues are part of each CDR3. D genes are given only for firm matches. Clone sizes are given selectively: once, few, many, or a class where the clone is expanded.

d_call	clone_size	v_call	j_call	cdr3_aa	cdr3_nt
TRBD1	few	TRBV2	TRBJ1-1	CASRTGGRTEAFF	TGTGCCAGCAGAACAGGGGGAAGAACTGAAGCTTTCTTT
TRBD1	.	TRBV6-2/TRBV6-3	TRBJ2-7	CAGGTGVSYEQYF	TGTGCCGGAGGGACAGGGGTGTCCTACGAGCAGTACTTC
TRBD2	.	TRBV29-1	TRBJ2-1	CSVLGGIYNEQFF	TGCAGCGTTCTCGGGGGGATCTACAATGAGCAGTTCTTC
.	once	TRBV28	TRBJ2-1	CASSFARSSYNEQFF	TGTGCCAGCAGTTTTGCGCGTAGCTCCTACAATGAGCAGTTCTTC
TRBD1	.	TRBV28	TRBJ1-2	CASSLFGDRAHFANYGYTF	TGTGCCAGCAGTTTGTTTGGGGACAGGGCGCATTTCGCTAACTATGGCTACACCTTC
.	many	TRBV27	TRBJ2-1	CAAGPEQFF	TGTGCCGCGGGCCCTGAGCAGTTCTTC
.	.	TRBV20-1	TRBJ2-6	CSARDPQSSGANVLTF	TGCAGTGCTAGAGATCCGCAGAGCTCTGGGGCCAACGTCCTGACTTTC
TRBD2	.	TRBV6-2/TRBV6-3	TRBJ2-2	CASSLGLAGRLKNTGELFF	TGTGCCAGCAGTCTCGGACTAGCGGGGAGGTTGAAAAACACCGGGGAGCTGTTTTTT
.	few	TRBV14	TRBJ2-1	CASSQEMFRYNEQFF	TGTGCCAGCAGCCAAGAGATGTTCCGTTACAATGAGCAGTTCTTC
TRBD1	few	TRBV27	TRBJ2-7	CASSFDRDLYEQYF	TGTGCCAGCAGTTTCGACAGGGACCTCTACGAGCAGTACTTC
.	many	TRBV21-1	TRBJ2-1	CASSKASTPTYNEQFF	TGTGCCAGCAGCAAAGCTTCTACTCCAACATACAATGAGCAGTTCTTC
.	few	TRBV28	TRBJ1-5	CASSRDESNQPQHF	TGTGCCAGCAGCCGGGACGAGAGCAATCAGCCCCAGCATTTT
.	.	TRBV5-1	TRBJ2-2	CASSLWAGELFF	TGCGCCAGCAGCTTGTGGGCCGGGGAGCTGTTTTTT
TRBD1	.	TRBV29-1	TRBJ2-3	CSARTGSDTQYF	TGCAGCGCGCGGACAGGGTCGGATACGCAGTATTTT
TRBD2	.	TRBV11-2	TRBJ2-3	CASSTRAGVTDTQYF	TGTGCCAGCTCCACAAGGGCGGGAGTAACAGATACGCAGTATTTT
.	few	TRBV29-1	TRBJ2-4	CSVELDGKQYF	TGCAGCGTTGAATTGGATGGAAAGCAGTACTTC
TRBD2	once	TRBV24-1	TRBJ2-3	CATRPTAGGKADTQYF	TGTGCCACCAGACCCACGGCGGGAGGGAAGGCAGATACGCAGTATTTT